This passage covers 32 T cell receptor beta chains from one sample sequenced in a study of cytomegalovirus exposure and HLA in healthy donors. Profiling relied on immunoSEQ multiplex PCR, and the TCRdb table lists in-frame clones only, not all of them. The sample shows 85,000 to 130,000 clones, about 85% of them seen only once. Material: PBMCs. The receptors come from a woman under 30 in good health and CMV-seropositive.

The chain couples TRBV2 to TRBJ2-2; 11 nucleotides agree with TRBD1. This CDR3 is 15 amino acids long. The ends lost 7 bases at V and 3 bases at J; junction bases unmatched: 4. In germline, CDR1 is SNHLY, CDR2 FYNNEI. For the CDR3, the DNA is TGTGCCAGCAACCTGGGACAGGGGGACACCGGGGAGCTGTTTTTT. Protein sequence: CASNLGQGDTGELFF.

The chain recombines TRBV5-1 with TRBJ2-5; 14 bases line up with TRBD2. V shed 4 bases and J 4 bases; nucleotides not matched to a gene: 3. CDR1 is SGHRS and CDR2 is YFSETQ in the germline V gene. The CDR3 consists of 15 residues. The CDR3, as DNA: TGCGCCAGCAGCCCGACTAGCGGGGGGGTAGAGACCCAGTACTTC. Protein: CASSPTSGGVETQYF.

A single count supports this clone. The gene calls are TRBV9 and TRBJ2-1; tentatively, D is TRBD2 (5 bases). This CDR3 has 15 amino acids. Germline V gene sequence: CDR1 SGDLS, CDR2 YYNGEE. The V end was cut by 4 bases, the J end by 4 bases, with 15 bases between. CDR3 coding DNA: TGTGCCAGCAGCCCGACGGGGAGCTCGTACAATGAGCAGTTCTTC. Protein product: CASSPTGSSYNEQFF.

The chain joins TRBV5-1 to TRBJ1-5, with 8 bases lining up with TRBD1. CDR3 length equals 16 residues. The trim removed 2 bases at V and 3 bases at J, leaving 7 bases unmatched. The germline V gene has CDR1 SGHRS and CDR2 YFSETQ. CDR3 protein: CASSFRRTGYNQPQHF. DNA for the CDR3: TGCGCCAGCAGCTTTAGGAGGACAGGGTACAATCAGCCCCAGCATTTT.

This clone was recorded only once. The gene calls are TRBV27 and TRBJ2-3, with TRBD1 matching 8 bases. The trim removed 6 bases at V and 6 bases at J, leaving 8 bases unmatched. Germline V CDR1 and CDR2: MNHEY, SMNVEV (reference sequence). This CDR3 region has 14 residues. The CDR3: CASRFGQGVDTQYF. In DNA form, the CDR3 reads TGTGCCAGCAGATTCGGACAGGGAGTGGATACGCAGTATTTT.

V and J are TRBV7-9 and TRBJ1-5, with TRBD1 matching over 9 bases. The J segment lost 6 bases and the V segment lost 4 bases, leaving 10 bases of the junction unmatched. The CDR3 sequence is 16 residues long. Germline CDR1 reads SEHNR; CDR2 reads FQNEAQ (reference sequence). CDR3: CASSSTGTGPPQPQHF. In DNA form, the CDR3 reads TGTGCCAGCAGCTCTACCGGGACAGGGCCCCCTCAGCCCCAGCATTTT.

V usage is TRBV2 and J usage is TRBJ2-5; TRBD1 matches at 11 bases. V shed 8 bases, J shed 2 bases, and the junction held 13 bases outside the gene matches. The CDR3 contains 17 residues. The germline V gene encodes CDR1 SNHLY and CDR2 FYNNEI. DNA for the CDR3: TGTGCCAGCGCCACGCGGGGGACAGGGGGTCGGCAAGAGACCCAGTACTTC. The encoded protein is CASATRGTGGRQETQYF.

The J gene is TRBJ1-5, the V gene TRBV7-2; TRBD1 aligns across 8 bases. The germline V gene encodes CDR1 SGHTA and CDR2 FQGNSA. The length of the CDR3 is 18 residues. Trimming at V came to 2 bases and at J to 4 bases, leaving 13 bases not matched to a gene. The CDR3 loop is CASSLKGFRTGLNQPQHF. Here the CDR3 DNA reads TGTGCCAGCAGCTTAAAAGGATTTCGGACAGGGTTAAATCAGCCCCAGCATTTT.

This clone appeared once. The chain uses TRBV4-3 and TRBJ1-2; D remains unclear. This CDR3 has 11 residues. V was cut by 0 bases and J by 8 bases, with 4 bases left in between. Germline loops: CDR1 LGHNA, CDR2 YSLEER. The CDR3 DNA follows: TGCGCCAGCAGCCAAGATAGCGGCTACACCTTC. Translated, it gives CASSQDSGYTF.

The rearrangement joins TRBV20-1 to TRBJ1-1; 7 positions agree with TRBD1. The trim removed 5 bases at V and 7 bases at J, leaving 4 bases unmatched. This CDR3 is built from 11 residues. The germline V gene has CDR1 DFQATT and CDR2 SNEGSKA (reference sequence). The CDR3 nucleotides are TGCAGTGCTCGCGGACAGGTTGAAGCTTTCTTT. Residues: CSARGQVEAFF.

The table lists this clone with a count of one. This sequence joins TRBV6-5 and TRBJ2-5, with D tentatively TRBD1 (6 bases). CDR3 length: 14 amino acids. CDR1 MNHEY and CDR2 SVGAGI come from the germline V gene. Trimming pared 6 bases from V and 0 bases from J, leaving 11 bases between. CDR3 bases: TGTGCCAGCAGGGAAGGACAGTACCAAGAGACCCAGTACTTC. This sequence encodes CASREGQYQETQYF.

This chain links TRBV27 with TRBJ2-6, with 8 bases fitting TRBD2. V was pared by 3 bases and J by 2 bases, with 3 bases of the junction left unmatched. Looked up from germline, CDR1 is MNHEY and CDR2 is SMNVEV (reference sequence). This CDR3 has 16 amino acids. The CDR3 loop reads CASSLKRGPGANVLTF. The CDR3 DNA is TGTGCCAGCAGTTTGAAGCGGGGGCCTGGGGCCAACGTCCTGACTTTC.

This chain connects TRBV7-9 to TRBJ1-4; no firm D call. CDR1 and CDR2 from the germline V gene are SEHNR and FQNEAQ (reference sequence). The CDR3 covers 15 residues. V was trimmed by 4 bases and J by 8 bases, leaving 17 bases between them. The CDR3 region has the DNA TGTGCCAGCAGCTCTCGGGTAGGAGATAGGGAAAAACTGTTTTTT. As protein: CASSSRVGDREKLFF.

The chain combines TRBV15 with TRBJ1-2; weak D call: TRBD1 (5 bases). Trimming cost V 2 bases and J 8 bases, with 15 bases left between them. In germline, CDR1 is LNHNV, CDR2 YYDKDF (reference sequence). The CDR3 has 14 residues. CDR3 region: CATSRNRQIDGYTF. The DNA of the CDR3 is TGTGCCACCAGCAGAAACCGACAGATCGACGGCTACACCTTC. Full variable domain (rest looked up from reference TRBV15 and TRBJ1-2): DAMVIQNPRYQVTQFGKPVTLSCSQTLNHNVMYWYQQKSSQAPKLLFHYYDKDFNNEADTPDNFQSRRPNTSFCFLDIRSPGLGDTAMYLCATSRNRQIDGYTFGSGTRLTVV.

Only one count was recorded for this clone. The CDR3 bases are TGCAGCGCATCCAGGACAGGGGGAAAGGTGAACACTGAAGCTTTCTTT. Its translation is CSASRTGGKVNTEAFF. The gene calls are TRBV29-1 and TRBJ1-1, with 10 bases identical to TRBD1. The CDR3 runs 16 residues. The germline gives CDR1 SQVTM, CDR2 ANQGSEA. Trimming at V came to 7 bases and at J to 0 bases, leaving 11 bases not matched to a gene.

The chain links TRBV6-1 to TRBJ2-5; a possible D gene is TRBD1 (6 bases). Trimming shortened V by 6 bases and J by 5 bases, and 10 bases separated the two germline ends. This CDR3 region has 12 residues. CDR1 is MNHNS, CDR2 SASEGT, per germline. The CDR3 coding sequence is TGTGCCAGCAGGAGTCAGGGGGAGACCCAGTACTTC. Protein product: CASRSQGETQYF.

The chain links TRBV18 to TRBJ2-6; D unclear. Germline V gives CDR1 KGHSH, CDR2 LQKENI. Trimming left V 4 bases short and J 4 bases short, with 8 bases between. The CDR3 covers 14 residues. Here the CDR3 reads CASSRGGGANVLTF. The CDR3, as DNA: TGTGCCAGCTCACGCGGTGGCGGGGCCAACGTCCTGACTTTC.

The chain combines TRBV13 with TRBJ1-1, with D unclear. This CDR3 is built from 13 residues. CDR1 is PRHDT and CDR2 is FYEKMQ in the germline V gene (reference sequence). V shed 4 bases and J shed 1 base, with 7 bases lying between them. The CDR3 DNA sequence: TGTGCCAGCAGCTCCCCAGGGAACACTGAAGCTTTCTTT. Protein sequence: CASSSPGNTEAFF.

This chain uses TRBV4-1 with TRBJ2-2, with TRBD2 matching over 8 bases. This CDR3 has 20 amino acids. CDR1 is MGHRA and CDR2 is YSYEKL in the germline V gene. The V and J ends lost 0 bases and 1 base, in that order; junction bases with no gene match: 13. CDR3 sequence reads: CASSQDWGTVSGENTGELFF. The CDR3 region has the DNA TGCGCCAGCAGCCAAGATTGGGGTACTGTTAGCGGGGAGAACACCGGGGAGCTGTTTTTT.

The CDR3 DNA sequence: TGTGCCACCAGCAGGAGGGCCCGCGGAAGCAATCAGCCCCAGCATTTT. Encoded protein: CATSRRARGSNQPQHF. This sequence joins TRBV15 and TRBJ1-5; D is unresolved. The V gene's germline CDR1 is LNHNV and CDR2 YYDKDF (reference sequence). Trimming removed 3 bases from V and 1 base from J, with 13 bases in between. The CDR3 is 16 amino acids.

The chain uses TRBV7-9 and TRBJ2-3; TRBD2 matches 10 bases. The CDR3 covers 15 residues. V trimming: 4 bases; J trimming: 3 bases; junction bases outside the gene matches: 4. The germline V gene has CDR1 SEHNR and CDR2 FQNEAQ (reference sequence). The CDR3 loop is CASSSGLAVTDTQYF. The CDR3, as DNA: TGTGCCAGCAGCTCAGGACTAGCGGTAACAGATACGCAGTATTTT.

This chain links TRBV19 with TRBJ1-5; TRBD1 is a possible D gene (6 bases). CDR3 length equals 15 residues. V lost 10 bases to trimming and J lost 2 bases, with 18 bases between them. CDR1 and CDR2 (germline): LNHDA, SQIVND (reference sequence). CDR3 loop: CATTEQGRGNQPQHF. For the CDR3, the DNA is TGTGCCACCACGGAACAGGGTCGTGGCAATCAGCCCCAGCATTTT.

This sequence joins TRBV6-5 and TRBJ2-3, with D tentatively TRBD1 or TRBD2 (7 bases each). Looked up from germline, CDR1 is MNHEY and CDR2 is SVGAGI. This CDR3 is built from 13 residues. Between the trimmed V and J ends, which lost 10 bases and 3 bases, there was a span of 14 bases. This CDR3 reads CATRQGGTDTQYF. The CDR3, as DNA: TGTGCCACCAGACAGGGAGGGACAGATACGCAGTATTTT.

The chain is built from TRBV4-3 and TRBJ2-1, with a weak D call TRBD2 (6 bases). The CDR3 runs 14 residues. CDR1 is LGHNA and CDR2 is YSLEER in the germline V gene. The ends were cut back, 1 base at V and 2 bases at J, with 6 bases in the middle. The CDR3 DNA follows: TGCGCCAGCAGCCAAGGCGGGGCCTACAATGAGCAGTTCTTC. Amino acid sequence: CASSQGGAYNEQFF.

The CDR3 spells CASSRARTWYNEQFF. In nucleotides, the CDR3 is TGTGCCAGCAGCAGAGCTAGGACTTGGTACAATGAGCAGTTCTTC. The chain has TRBV5-6 and TRBJ2-1; perhaps TRBD2 as D (5 bases). The V and J ends lost 4 bases and 4 bases respectively, with 15 bases between them. The CDR3 runs 15 residues. In germline, CDR1 is SGHDT, CDR2 YYEEEE.

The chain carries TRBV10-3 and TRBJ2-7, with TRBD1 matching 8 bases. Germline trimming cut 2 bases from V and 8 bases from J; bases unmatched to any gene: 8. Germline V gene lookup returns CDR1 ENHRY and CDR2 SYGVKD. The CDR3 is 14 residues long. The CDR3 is CAISERTGPTKQYV. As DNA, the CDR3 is TGTGCCATCAGTGAGCGGACAGGGCCTACGAAGCAGTACGTC.

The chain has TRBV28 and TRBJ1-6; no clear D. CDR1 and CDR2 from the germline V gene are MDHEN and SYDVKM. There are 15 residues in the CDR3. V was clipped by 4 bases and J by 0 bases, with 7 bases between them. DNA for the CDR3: TGTGCCAGCAGTTCCCTCAGCTCCTATAATTCACCCCTCCACTTT. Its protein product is CASSSLSSYNSPLHF.

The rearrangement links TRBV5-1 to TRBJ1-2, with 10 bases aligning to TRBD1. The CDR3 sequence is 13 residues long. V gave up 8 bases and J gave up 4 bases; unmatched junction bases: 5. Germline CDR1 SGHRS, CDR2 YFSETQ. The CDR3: CASGGTGAYGYTF. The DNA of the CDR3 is TGCGCCAGTGGCGGGACAGGGGCCTATGGCTACACCTTC.

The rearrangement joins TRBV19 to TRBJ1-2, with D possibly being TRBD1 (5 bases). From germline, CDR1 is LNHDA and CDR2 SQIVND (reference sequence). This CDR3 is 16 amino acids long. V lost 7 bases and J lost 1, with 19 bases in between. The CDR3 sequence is CASTNLGKGLNYGYTF. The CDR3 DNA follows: TGTGCCAGTACCAATTTGGGCAAGGGGCTTAACTATGGCTACACCTTC.

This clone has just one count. The CDR3 sequence: CASSLRGGQVRYEQYF. CDR3 nucleotide sequence: TGTGCCAGCAGCTTGAGGGGAGGGCAGGTCCGCTACGAGCAGTACTTC. The rearrangement uses TRBV5-4 and TRBJ2-7, with 7 bases matching TRBD2. Germline values: CDR1 SGHNT, CDR2 YYREEE (reference sequence). The CDR3 sequence is 16 residues long. Trimming cost V 1 base and J 3 bases; bases outside gene matches: 10.

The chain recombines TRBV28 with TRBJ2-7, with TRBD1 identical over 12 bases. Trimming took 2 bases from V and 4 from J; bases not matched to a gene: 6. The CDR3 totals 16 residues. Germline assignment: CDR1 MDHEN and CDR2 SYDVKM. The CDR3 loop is CASSLRGQGAFYEQYV. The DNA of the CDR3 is TGTGCCAGCAGTTTAAGGGGACAGGGGGCATTTTACGAGCAGTACGTC.

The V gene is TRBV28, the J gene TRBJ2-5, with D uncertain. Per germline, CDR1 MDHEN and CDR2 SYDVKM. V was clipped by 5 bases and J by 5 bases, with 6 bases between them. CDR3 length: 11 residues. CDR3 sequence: CASSKQETQYF. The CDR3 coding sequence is TGTGCCAGCAGTAAACAGGAGACCCAGTACTTC.